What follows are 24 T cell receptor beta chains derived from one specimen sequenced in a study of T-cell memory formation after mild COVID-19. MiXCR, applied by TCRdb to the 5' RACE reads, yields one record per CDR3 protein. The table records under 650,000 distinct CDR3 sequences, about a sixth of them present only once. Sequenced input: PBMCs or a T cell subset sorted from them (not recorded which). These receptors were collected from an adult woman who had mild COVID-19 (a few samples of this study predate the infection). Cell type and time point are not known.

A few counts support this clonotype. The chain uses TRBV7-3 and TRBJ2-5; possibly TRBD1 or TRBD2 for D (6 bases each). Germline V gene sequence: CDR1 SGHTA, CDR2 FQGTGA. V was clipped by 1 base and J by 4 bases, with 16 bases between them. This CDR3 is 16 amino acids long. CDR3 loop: CASSLRPGAEGETQYF. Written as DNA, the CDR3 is TGTGCCAGCAGCTTAAGGCCGGGGGCTGAGGGAGAGACCCAGTACTTC.

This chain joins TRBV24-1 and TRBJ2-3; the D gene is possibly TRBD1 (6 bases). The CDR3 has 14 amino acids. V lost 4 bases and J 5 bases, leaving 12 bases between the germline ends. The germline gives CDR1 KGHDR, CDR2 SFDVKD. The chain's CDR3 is CATSEKGVGDTQYF. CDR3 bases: TGTGCCACCAGTGAGAAGGGGGTGGGAGATACGCAGTATTTT.

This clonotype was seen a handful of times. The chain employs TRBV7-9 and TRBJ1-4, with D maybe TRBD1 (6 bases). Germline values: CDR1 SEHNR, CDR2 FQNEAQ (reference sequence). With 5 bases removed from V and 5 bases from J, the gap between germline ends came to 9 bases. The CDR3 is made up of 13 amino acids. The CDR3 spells CASSQRGNEKLFF. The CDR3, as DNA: TGTGCCAGCAGCCAGAGGGGGAATGAAAAACTGTTTTTT.

CDR3 amino acids: CSARDPGLAGSYEQYF. CDR3 in DNA: TGCAGTGCTAGGGACCCGGGACTAGCGGGGAGCTACGAGCAGTACTTC. The V gene is TRBV20-1, the J gene TRBJ2-7, with 13 bases that match TRBD2. The CDR3 sequence is 16 residues long. Germline CDR1 is DFQATT and CDR2 is SNEGSKA (reference sequence). The V and J ends lost 3 bases and 3 bases, in that order; junction bases with no gene match: 8.

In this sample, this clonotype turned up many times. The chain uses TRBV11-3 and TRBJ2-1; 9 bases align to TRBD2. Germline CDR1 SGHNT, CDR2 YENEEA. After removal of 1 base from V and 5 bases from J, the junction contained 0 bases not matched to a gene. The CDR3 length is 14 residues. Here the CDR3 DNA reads TGTGCCAGCAGCTTAGCTAGCGGGGACAATGAGCAGTTCTTC. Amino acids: CASSLASGDNEQFF.

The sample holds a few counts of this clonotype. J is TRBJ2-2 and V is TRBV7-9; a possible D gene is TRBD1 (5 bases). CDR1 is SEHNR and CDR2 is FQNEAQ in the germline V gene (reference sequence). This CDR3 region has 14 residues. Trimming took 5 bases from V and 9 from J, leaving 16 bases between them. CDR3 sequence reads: CASSPEPQGRELFF. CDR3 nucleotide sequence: TGTGCCAGCAGCCCAGAACCCCAGGGCCGGGAGCTGTTTTTT.

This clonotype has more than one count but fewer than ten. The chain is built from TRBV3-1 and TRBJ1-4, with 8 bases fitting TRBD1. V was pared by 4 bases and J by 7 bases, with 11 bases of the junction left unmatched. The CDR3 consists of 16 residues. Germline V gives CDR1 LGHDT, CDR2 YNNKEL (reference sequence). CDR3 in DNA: TGTGCCAGCAGCCCTCCAACAGGGGGAGCGGGTGAAAAACTGTTTTTT. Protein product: CASSPPTGGAGEKLFF.

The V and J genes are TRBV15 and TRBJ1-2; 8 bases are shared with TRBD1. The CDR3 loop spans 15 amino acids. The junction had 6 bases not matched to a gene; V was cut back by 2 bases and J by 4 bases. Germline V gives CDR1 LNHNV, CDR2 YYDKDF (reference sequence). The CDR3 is CATSRLQGGSYGYTF. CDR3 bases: TGTGCCACCAGCAGACTACAGGGGGGGAGCTATGGCTACACCTTC.

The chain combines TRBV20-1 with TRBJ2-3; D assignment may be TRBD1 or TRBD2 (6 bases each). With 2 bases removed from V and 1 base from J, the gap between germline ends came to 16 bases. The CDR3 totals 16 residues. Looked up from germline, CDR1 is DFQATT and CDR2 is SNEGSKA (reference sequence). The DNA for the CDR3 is TGCAGTGCTAGAAAAAAGCCAGGGGAGGGCACAGATACGCAGTATTTT. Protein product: CSARKKPGEGTDTQYF.

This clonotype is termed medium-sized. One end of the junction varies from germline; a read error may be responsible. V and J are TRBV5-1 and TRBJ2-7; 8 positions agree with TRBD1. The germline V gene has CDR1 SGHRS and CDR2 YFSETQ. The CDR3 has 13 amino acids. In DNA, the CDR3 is TGTGCCAGCAGCTCCGGACAGGGCTACGAGCAGTACTTC. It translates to CASSSGQGYEQYF. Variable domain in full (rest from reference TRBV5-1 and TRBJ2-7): KAGVTQTPRYLIKTRGQQVTLSCSPISGHRSVSWYQQTPGQGLQFLFEYFSETQRNKGNFPGRFSGRQFSNSRSEMNVSTLELGDSALYLCASSSGQGYEQYFGPGTRLTVT.

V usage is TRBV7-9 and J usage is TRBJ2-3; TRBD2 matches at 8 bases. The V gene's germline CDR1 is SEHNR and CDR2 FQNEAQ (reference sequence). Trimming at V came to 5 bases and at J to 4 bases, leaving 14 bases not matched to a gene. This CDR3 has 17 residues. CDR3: CASSPSLSGRNADTQYF. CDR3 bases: TGTGCCAGCAGCCCGTCCTTGAGCGGGAGAAATGCAGATACGCAGTATTTT.

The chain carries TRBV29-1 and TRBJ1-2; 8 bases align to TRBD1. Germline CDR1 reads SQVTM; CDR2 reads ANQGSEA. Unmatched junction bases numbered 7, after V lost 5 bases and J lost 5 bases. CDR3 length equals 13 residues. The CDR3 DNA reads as TGCAGCGTTCGTCCAGGGGGCTCTTATGGCTACACCTTC. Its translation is CSVRPGGSYGYTF.

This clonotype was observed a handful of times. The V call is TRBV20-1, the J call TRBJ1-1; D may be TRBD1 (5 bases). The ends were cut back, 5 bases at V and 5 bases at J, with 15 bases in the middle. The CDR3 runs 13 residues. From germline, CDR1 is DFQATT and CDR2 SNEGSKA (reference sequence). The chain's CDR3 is CSARRRVRTEAFF. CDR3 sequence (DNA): TGCAGTGCTCGACGCAGGGTCAGGACTGAAGCTTTCTTT.

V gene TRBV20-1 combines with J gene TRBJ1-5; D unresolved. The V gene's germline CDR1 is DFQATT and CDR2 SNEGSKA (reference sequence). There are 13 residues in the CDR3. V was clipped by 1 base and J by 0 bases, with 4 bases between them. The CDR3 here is CSARGYSNQPQHF. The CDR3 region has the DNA TGCAGTGCTAGAGGCTATAGCAATCAGCCCCAGCATTTT.

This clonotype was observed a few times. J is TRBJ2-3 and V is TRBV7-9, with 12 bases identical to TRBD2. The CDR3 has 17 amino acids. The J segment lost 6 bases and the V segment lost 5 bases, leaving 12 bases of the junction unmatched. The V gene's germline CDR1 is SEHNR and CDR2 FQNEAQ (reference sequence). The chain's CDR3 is CASSRRLAGVAPDTQYF. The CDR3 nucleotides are TGTGCCAGCAGCCGCCGACTAGCGGGGGTTGCCCCGGATACGCAGTATTTT.

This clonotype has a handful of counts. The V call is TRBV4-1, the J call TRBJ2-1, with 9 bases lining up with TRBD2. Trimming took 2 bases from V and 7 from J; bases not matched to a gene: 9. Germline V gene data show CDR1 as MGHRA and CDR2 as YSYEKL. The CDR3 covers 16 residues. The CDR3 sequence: CASSQNSGGSLNEQFF. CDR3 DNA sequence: TGCGCCAGCAGCCAAAATAGCGGGGGTTCACTAAATGAGCAGTTCTTC.

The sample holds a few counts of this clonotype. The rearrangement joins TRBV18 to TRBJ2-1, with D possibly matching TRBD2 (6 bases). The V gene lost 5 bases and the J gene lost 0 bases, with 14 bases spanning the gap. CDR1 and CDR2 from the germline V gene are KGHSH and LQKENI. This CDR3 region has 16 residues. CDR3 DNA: TGTGCCAGCTCAGGCATAGCGGCTAGCTCCTACAATGAGCAGTTCTTC. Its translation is CASSGIAASSYNEQFF.

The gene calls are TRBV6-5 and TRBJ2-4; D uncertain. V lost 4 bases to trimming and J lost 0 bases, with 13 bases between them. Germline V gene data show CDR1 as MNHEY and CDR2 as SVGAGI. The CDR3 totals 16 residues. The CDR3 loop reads CASSFSKRLAKNIQYF. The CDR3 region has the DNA TGTGCCAGCAGTTTCTCCAAGAGGCTAGCCAAAAACATTCAGTACTTC.

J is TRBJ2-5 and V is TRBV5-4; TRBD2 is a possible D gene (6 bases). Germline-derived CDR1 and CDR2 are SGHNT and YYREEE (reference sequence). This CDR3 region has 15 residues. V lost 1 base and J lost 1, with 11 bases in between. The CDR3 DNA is TGTGCCAGCAGCTTGTTCGGCGGGATCCAAGAGACCCAGTACTTC. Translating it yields CASSLFGGIQETQYF.

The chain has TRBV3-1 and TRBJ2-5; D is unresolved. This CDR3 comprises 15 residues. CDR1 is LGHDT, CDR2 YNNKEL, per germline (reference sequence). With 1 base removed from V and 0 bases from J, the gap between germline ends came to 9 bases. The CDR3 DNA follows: TGTGCCAGCAGCCAAGGACCAGGAGACCAAGAGACCCAGTACTTC. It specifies CASSQGPGDQETQYF.

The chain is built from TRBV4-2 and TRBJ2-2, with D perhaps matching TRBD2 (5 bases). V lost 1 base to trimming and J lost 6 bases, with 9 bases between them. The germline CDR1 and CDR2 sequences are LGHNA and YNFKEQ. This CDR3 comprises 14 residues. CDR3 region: CASSQAGLSGELFF. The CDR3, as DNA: TGTGCCAGCAGCCAAGCCGGACTTTCCGGGGAGCTGTTTTTT.

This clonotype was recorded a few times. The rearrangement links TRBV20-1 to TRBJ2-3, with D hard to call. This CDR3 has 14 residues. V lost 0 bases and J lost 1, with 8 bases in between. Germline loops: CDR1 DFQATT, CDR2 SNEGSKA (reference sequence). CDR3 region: CSARDILRTDTQYF. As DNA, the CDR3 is TGCAGTGCTAGAGATATTCTTCGCACAGATACGCAGTATTTT.

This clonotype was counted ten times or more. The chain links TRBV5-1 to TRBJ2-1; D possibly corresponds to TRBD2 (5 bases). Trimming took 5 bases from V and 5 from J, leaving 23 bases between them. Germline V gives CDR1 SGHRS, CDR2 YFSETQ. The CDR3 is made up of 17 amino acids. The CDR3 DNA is TGCGCCAGCAGTGATTCCGGGGAAAGTATCCTGCACAATGAGCAGTTCTTC. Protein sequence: CASSDSGESILHNEQFF.

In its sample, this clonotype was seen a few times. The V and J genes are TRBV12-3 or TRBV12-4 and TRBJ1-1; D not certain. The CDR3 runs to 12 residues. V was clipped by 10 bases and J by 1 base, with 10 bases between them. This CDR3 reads CATTIQNTEAFF. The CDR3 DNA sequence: TGTGCCACCACCATACAGAACACTGAAGCTTTCTTT.